The 3 T cell receptor beta chains given below trace back to one sample, sequenced in a study of Graves' ophthalmopathy and Graves' hyperthyroidism. The TCR beta CDR3 regions underwent amplification from RNA transcripts. Amplification began with first-round RT-PCR using HTBI primers, then second-round multiplex PCR was performed. Using its own MiXCR run on the multiplex PCR reads, TCRdb lists one record per CDR3 protein. The table has about 400,000 distinct CDR3 sequences, 15% seen once. The specimen sequenced was peripheral blood. The receptors originated from a woman aged 18-29 years with stable Graves' hyperthyroidism.

This clonotype was seen at least ten times. The genes are TRBV13 and TRBJ2-5, with 9 bases lining up with TRBD1. The CDR3 is 17 amino acids. V gave up 2 bases and J gave up 5 bases; unmatched junction bases: 12. Germline loops: CDR1 PRHDT, CDR2 FYEKMQ (reference sequence). The CDR3 loop reads CASSLRTGDVRWETQYF. CDR3 bases: TGTGCCAGCAGCTTACGGACAGGGGATGTGAGGTGGGAGACCCAGTACTTC.

This chain links TRBV5-4 with TRBJ1-1, with a possible D match to TRBD1 (6 bases). V lost 3 bases and J lost 2, with 17 bases in between. This CDR3 contains 16 residues. Germline lookup yields CDR1 SGHNT and CDR2 YYREEE (reference sequence). CDR3 nucleotides: TGTGCCAGCAGCTCCCCGGTAGGCAGGGGCAACACTGAAGCTTTCTTT. It yields the protein CASSSPVGRGNTEAFF.

This clonotype was detected ten times or more. The rearrangement uses TRBV6-5 and TRBJ1-6, with TRBD1 matching 7 bases. The germline CDR1 and CDR2 sequences are MNHEY and SVGAGI. The J segment lost 13 bases and the V segment lost 0 bases, leaving 6 bases of the junction unmatched. The CDR3 length is 14 residues. CDR3 nucleotides: TGTGCCAGCAGTTACTCGACAGGGATGTCCCCCCTCCACTTT. Its protein is CASSYSTGMSPLHF.